These 25 T cell receptor beta chains originate from one sample sequenced in a study of CD8 T cells in ankylosing spondylitis. Broader study findings: Ankylosing spondylitis blood appeared to be characterized by a TCR beta motif of fewer than ten highly homologous variants.

One entry per CDR3 protein, called by TCRdb with MiXCR from the 5' RACE reads. The sample consists of 200,000 to 250,000 distinct CDR3 sequences, 5.5% to 7.5% of them appearing once. Which antigens these TCRs recognize remains unknown. Input material: blood, either unsorted or a sorted T cell fraction (not recorded which). These receptors all stem from a male donor with ankylosing spondylitis.

This clonotype was recorded at least ten times. V gene TRBV9 combines with J gene TRBJ1-6; D unclear. The V gene's germline CDR1 is SGDLS and CDR2 YYNGEE. This CDR3 contains 12 residues. V lost 2 bases and J 9 bases, leaving 6 bases between the germline ends. CDR3 region: CASSVGGSPLHF. The CDR3 coding sequence is TGTGCCAGCAGCGTTGGTGGTTCACCCCTCCACTTT.

This clonotype was counted at least ten times. This chain links TRBV28 with TRBJ2-1; 10 bases align to TRBD1. Trimming removed 4 bases from V and 9 bases from J; junction bases left unmatched: 9. The CDR3 loop spans 15 amino acids. Germline values: CDR1 MDHEN, CDR2 SYDVKM. This chain's CDR3 is CASSSGQGMLGEQFF. The DNA of the CDR3 is TGTGCCAGCAGTTCGGGACAGGGGATGCTCGGTGAGCAGTTCTTC. Looking up the rest from reference TRBV28 and TRBJ2-1 gives the full variable domain: DVKVTQSSRYLVKRTGEKVFLECVQDMDHENMFWYRQDPGLGLRLIYFSYDVKMKEKGDIPEGYSVSREKKERFSLILESASTNQTSMYLCASSSGQGMLGEQFFGPGTRLTVL.

The CDR3 nucleotides read TGCGCCAGCAGTCCGGGCCTCGGGACCAATGAGCAGTTCTTC. Encoded protein: CASSPGLGTNEQFF. The rearrangement links TRBV4-3 to TRBJ2-1; D is tentatively TRBD1 or TRBD2 (5 bases each). From germline, CDR1 is LGHNA and CDR2 YSLEER. The CDR3 length is 14 residues. V gave up 6 bases and J gave up 6 bases, with 15 bases separating them.

CDR3 in amino acids: CASSIPAERANSPLHF. For the CDR3, the DNA is TGTGCCAGTAGTATTCCGGCAGAGAGGGCCAATTCACCCCTCCACTTT. V usage is TRBV19 and J usage is TRBJ1-6; D not certain. Trimming left V 3 bases short and J 7 bases short, with 16 bases between. The CDR3 is made up of 16 amino acids. Germline V gene sequence: CDR1 LNHDA, CDR2 SQIVND (reference sequence).

This clonotype occurred many times. The chain uses TRBV7-9 and TRBJ2-1, with D tentatively TRBD2 (6 bases). This CDR3 has 15 amino acids. V lost 10 bases and J lost 0, with 16 bases in between. CDR1 SEHNR and CDR2 FQNEAQ come from the germline V gene (reference sequence). Here the CDR3 DNA reads TGTGCCACTAGGGACTCCAAGAGCTCCTACAATGAGCAGTTCTTC. Translated, it gives CATRDSKSSYNEQFF.

The chain joins TRBV15 to TRBJ2-5; TRBD1 might be the D (6 bases). The length of the CDR3 is 15 residues. Germline V gene data show CDR1 as LNHNV and CDR2 as YYDKDF (reference sequence). V dropped 1 base and J dropped 4 bases, with 13 bases sitting between them. CDR3 in DNA: TGTGCCACCAGCAGAGTAGGGGGTGGCGGAGAGACCCAGTACTTC. It translates to CATSRVGGGGETQYF.

V gene TRBV20-1 combines with J gene TRBJ2-7, with 10 bases fitting TRBD1. The CDR3 is made up of 14 amino acids. The V gene end was trimmed by 3 bases and the J gene end by 7 bases; junction bases not matched to a gene: 9. Germline V gene sequence: CDR1 DFQATT, CDR2 SNEGSKA (reference sequence). CDR3 amino acids: CSARLPGQGWEQYF. The DNA for the CDR3 is TGCAGTGCTAGGCTCCCGGGACAGGGGTGGGAGCAGTACTTC.

In its sample, this clonotype was seen many times. The chain employs TRBV10-3 and TRBJ2-1; TRBD1 might be the D (6 bases). The CDR3 extends over 13 amino acids. Trimming took 3 bases from V and 6 from J, leaving 9 bases between them. CDR1 and CDR2 from the germline V gene are ENHRY and SYGVKD. CDR3 nucleotide sequence: TGTGCCATCAGTGACTACAGGGCCAATGAGCAGTTCTTC. Its protein product is CAISDYRANEQFF.

This clonotype was observed a few times. J is TRBJ2-3 and V is TRBV6-2 or TRBV6-3; 7 positions match TRBD2. There are 12 residues in the CDR3. V gave up 4 bases and J gave up 8 bases; unmatched junction bases: 3. Germline loops: CDR1 MNHEY, CDR2 SVGEGT. CDR3 nucleotides: TGTGCCAGCAGTTTGGGGGGGGTTACGCAGTATTTT. This translates into CASSLGGVTQYF.

This clonotype was recorded many times. The chain joins TRBV15 to TRBJ2-1; 10 bases match TRBD2. The CDR3 runs 18 residues. Germline V CDR1 and CDR2: LNHNV, YYDKDF (reference sequence). The J segment lost 6 bases and the V segment lost 0 bases, leaving 11 bases of the junction unmatched. CDR3 nucleotide sequence: TGTGCCACCAGCAGAGATCTTGCAAGCGGGAGGGCCTCCAATGAGCAGTTCTTC. Residues: CATSRDLASGRASNEQFF.

This clonotype has a handful of counts. The chain employs TRBV5-6 and TRBJ2-1, with 9 bases identical to TRBD1. V gave up 4 bases and J gave up 5 bases; unmatched junction bases: 4. Germline CDR1 is SGHDT and CDR2 is YYEEEE. The CDR3 loop spans 14 amino acids. This CDR3 is CASSGDRADNEQFF. The CDR3 DNA reads TGTGCCAGCAGCGGGGACAGGGCAGACAATGAGCAGTTCTTC.

This clonotype was detected only a few times. V is TRBV6-2 or TRBV6-3 and J is TRBJ2-5; TRBD2 matches at 9 bases. Germline V gene sequence: CDR1 MNHEY, CDR2 SVGEGT. V was pared by 6 bases and J by 1 base, with 9 bases of the junction left unmatched. The CDR3 length is 16 residues. The CDR3 is CASRARLAESQETQYF. The CDR3 region has the DNA TGTGCCAGCAGGGCCAGACTAGCGGAAAGCCAAGAGACCCAGTACTTC.

The chain carries TRBV7-9 and TRBJ1-2; no clear D. This CDR3 contains 15 residues. V was clipped by 4 bases and J by 2 bases, with 14 bases between them. Germline CDR1 and CDR2: SEHNR and FQNEAQ (reference sequence). In nucleotides, the CDR3 is TGTGCCAGCAGCTGGGATAGGGCGCGAAACTATGGCTACACCTTC. It yields the protein CASSWDRARNYGYTF.

This clonotype came up a few times. The rearrangement uses TRBV5-5 and TRBJ2-2, with 7 bases identical to TRBD1. J gave up 6 bases and V 5 bases, and 13 bases lay outside the gene matches. Germline V gives CDR1 SGHKS, CDR2 YYEKEE (reference sequence). The CDR3 has 16 amino acids. Here the CDR3 reads CASRTPGQRNSGELFF. The DNA for the CDR3 is TGTGCCAGCAGAACGCCGGGACAGCGCAATTCCGGGGAGCTGTTTTTT.

The CDR3 region has the DNA TGTGCCACCAGCAGAGATCCTAGCGGGGGCCCGACCGGGGAGCTGTTTTTT. Translated: CATSRDPSGGPTGELFF. The rearrangement joins TRBV15 to TRBJ2-2; TRBD2 matches at 10 bases. The V gene end was trimmed by 0 bases and the J gene end by 5 bases; junction bases not matched to a gene: 6. Germline lookup yields CDR1 LNHNV and CDR2 YYDKDF (reference sequence). The CDR3 extends over 17 amino acids.

This clonotype came up many times. V is TRBV4-3 and J is TRBJ2-5; D is undetermined. Germline-derived CDR1 and CDR2 are LGHNA and YSLEER. The CDR3 length is 15 residues. Trimming shortened V by 1 base and J by 5 bases, and 14 bases separated the two germline ends. The CDR3 DNA reads as TGCGCCAGCAGCCAAGGAAGGATCTCGGGTGAGACCCAGTACTTC. It encodes CASSQGRISGETQYF.

This clonotype was picked up a small number of times. The chain links TRBV10-3 to TRBJ1-6; D not resolved. The CDR3 has 15 amino acids. Trimming pared 0 bases from V and 9 bases from J, leaving 12 bases between. Per germline, CDR1 ENHRY and CDR2 SYGVKD. This CDR3 is CAISESMAIGSPLHF. CDR3 sequence (DNA): TGTGCCATCAGTGAGTCAATGGCCATAGGTTCACCCCTCCACTTT.

This clonotype has ten or more counts. This rearrangement joins TRBV2 to TRBJ2-1; 8 bases fit TRBD2. This CDR3 region has 15 residues. Germline-derived CDR1 and CDR2 are SNHLY and FYNNEI. The J segment lost 4 bases and the V segment lost 2 bases, leaving 4 bases of the junction unmatched. DNA for the CDR3: TGTGCCAGCAGTGAACCGGCTAGCGGGTACAATGAGCAGTTCTTC. Translating gives CASSEPASGYNEQFF.

Regarding this clonotype: This may be a read error, as it is one base from a much larger clone. The chain joins TRBV4-1 to TRBJ2-1, with D maybe TRBD2 (5 bases). The CDR3 spans 15 residues. Per the germline V gene, CDR1 is MGHRA and CDR2 is YSYEKL. V was shortened by 2 bases and J by 4 bases, with 12 bases between the two germline ends. DNA for the CDR3: TGCGCCAGCAGCCAAAGCGGATGGGGTTACAATGAGCAGTTCTTC. It yields the protein CASSQSGWGYNEQFF.

This clonotype was counted a few times. V gene TRBV20-1 combines with J gene TRBJ1-6; 7 bases are a match to TRBD1. Germline values: CDR1 DFQATT, CDR2 SNEGSKA (reference sequence). With V trimmed by 1 base and J by 10 bases, 10 bases remained unmatched. The length of the CDR3 is 15 residues. CDR3 sequence: CSARGVRQGGSPLHF. The DNA of the CDR3 is TGCAGTGCTAGAGGGGTGAGACAGGGAGGGTCACCCCTCCACTTT.

This clonotype occurred many times. The DNA of the CDR3 is TGCAGCGTTCGAGGGGGAACTTTGAACACTGAAGCTTTCTTT. It specifies CSVRGGTLNTEAFF. This chain connects TRBV29-1 to TRBJ1-1; D is possibly TRBD1 (6 bases). The germline V gene has CDR1 SQVTM and CDR2 ANQGSEA. The V and J ends lost 5 bases and 0 bases respectively, with 13 bases between them. The CDR3 sequence is 14 residues long.

This clonotype was seen ten or more times. This rearrangement joins TRBV7-9 to TRBJ2-3; D is perhaps TRBD1 or TRBD2 (5 bases each). Germline lookup yields CDR1 SEHNR and CDR2 FQNEAQ (reference sequence). The CDR3 is 14 amino acids. Trimming shortened V by 4 bases and J by 0 bases, and 8 bases separated the two germline ends. CDR3 sequence (DNA): TGTGCCAGCAGCTGGGGGTTGAGCACAGATACGCAGTATTTT. This codes for CASSWGLSTDTQYF.

This clonotype was seen ten or more times. The chain recombines TRBV30 with TRBJ2-1, with a weak D call TRBD2 (5 bases). Germline-derived CDR1 and CDR2 are GTSNPN and SVGIG (reference sequence). The germline V and J ends were trimmed by 0 bases and 0 bases, with 12 bases remaining between them. CDR3 length: 16 amino acids. This CDR3 is CAWSVVVASSYNEQFF. CDR3 sequence (DNA): TGTGCCTGGAGTGTGGTCGTAGCGAGCTCCTACAATGAGCAGTTCTTC. The variable domain in full, with the rest retrieved from reference TRBV30 and TRBJ2-1, is SQTIHQWPATLVQPVGSPLSLECTVEGTSNPNLYWYRQAAGRGLQLLFYSVGIGQISSEVPQNLSASRPQDRQFILSSKKLLLSDSGFYLCAWSVVVASSYNEQFFGPGTRLTVL.

The J gene is TRBJ2-5, the V gene TRBV11-2; 7 nucleotides line up with TRBD2. Trimming at V came to 4 bases and at J to 0 bases, leaving 5 bases not matched to a gene. The CDR3 has 15 amino acids. Germline CDR1 SGHAT, CDR2 FQNNGV. The CDR3, as DNA: TGTGCCAGCAGCTCGGTTGGGAGGGACCAAGAGACCCAGTACTTC. This translates into CASSSVGRDQETQYF.

This clonotype was picked up a small number of times. V usage is TRBV5-1 and J usage is TRBJ2-1, with 8 bases aligning to TRBD2. J was trimmed by 10 bases and V by 2 bases; bases with no gene match: 20. The CDR3 has 18 residues. The V gene's germline CDR1 is SGHRS and CDR2 YFSETQ. CDR3 nucleotides: TGCGCCAGCAGCTTAAGACTGGCGGGAGGCCCCCTCGCCGCCGAGCAGTTCTTC. As protein: CASSLRLAGGPLAAEQFF. The complete variable domain, with remaining parts taken from reference TRBV5-1 and TRBJ2-1, reads KAGVTQTPRYLIKTRGQQVTLSCSPISGHRSVSWYQQTPGQGLQFLFEYFSETQRNKGNFPGRFSGRQFSNSRSEMNVSTLELGDSALYLCASSLRLAGGPLAAEQFFGPGTRLTVL.